This T cell receptor beta chain originates from a study of blood T cell repertoires in COVID-19. Study at large: The cDNA or gDNA used as material had been derived from T cells, B-cell-depleted T cells, or PBMCs.

Original analysis: Reference gene primers were amplified, and this amplification served to estimate nucleated cell counts. Repertoires were generated with immunoSEQ multiplex PCR, while TCRdb's copy carries only in-frame clones and drops some. V, J and clone size reflect that table, while D and trimming were determined from the DNA. The sample has 49,000 or so clones, 83% seen once. The TCR originated in a man aged 55 to 70 with active COVID-19. Source material: peripheral blood.

This CDR3 is CATLRGDRGNIQYF. CDR3 in DNA: TGTGCCACCCTCCGTGGGGACAGGGGGAACATTCAGTACTTC. The chain is built from TRBV28 and TRBJ2-4; 11 bases align to TRBD1. The junction had 9 bases not matched to a gene; V was cut back by 10 bases and J by 7 bases. The CDR3 contains 14 residues. Germline V lookup: CDR1 MDHEN, CDR2 SYDVKM.